This passage covers 5 T cell receptor beta chains from one sample sequenced in a study of T-cell memory formation after mild COVID-19. A single record per CDR3 protein comes from TCRdb applying MiXCR to the 5' RACE reads. The sample has around 200,000 distinct CDR3 sequences; about 22% are singletons. Sequences were obtained from PBMCs or a T cell subset sorted from them (not recorded which). The source of these receptors is an adult woman who had mild COVID-19 (a few samples of this study predate the infection). Cell type and time point are not known.

This clonotype was counted only a few times. This sequence joins TRBV6-6 and TRBJ1-2, with D unclear. This CDR3 spans 16 amino acids. The V gene lost 2 bases and the J gene lost 3 bases, with 16 bases spanning the gap. Germline loops: CDR1 MNHNY, CDR2 SVGAGI (reference sequence). CDR3 coding DNA: TGTGCCAGCAGTTACCTTGTTACAAGTCGGGACTATGGCTACACCTTC. Translating it yields CASSYLVTSRDYGYTF.

This clonotype was picked up a small number of times. This chain links TRBV10-3 with TRBJ2-2, with D tentatively TRBD1 or TRBD2 (5 bases each). V lost 2 bases to trimming and J lost 3 bases, with 10 bases between them. The CDR3 totals 15 residues. Germline CDR1 ENHRY, CDR2 SYGVKD. The CDR3 DNA reads as TGTGCCATCAGTGAGACTGGGGGAGACACCGGGGAGCTGTTTTTT. This encodes CAISETGGDTGELFF.

This clonotype was seen ten or more times. CDR3 sequence: CASRQGNTEAFF. The CDR3 DNA follows: TGTGCCAGTCGACAGGGGAACACTGAAGCTTTCTTT. V gene TRBV6-5 combines with J gene TRBJ1-1; TRBD1 aligns across 7 bases. The trim removed 9 bases at V and 1 base at J, leaving 2 bases unmatched. This CDR3 is built from 12 residues. The germline gives CDR1 MNHEY, CDR2 SVGAGI.

J is TRBJ1-2 and V is TRBV20-1; tentative D call: TRBD1 (5 bases). V was pared by 1 base and J by 3 bases, with 18 bases between. This CDR3 spans 16 amino acids. CDR1 and CDR2 (germline): DFQATT, SNEGSKA (reference sequence). CDR3 sequence reads: CSARGDPGREDYGYTF. The CDR3 DNA sequence: TGCAGTGCTAGAGGGGACCCTGGAAGGGAGGACTATGGCTACACCTTC.

This clonotype was detected only a few times. The rearrangement uses TRBV27 and TRBJ2-7; D unresolved. The ends were cut back, 11 bases at V and 0 bases at J, with 11 bases in the middle. CDR3 size: 12 residues. CDR1 MNHEY and CDR2 SMNVEV come from the germline V gene (reference sequence). CDR3 in DNA: TGTGCCCTCGACCGGAGCTCCTACGAGCAGTACTTC. Translating it yields CALDRSSYEQYF.